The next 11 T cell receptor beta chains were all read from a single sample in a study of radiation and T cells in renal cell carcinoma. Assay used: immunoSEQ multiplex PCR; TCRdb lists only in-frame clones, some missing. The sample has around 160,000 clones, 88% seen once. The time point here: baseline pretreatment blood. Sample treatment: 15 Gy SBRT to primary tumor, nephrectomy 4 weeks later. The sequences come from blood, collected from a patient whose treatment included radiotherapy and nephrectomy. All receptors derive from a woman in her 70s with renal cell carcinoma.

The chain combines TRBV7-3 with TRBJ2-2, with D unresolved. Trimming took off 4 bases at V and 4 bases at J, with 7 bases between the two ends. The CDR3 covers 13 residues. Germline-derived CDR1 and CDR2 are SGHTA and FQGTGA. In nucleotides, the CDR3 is TGTGCCAGCAGCTCCGCCCCCACCGGGGAGCTGTTTTTT. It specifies CASSSAPTGELFF. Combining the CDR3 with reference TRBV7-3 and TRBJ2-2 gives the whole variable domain GAGVSQTPSNKVTEKGKYVELRCDPISGHTALYWYRQSLGQGPEFLIYFQGTGAADDSGLPNDRFFAVRPEGSVSTLKIQRTERGDSAVYLCASSSAPTGELFFGEGSRLTVL.

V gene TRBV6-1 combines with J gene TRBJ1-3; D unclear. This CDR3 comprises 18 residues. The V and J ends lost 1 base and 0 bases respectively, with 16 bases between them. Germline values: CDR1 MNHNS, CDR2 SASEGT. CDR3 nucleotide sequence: TGTGCCAGCAGTGAAGAGGGCAGGATACCGAGCTCTGGAAACACCATATATTTT. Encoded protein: CASSEEGRIPSSGNTIYF.

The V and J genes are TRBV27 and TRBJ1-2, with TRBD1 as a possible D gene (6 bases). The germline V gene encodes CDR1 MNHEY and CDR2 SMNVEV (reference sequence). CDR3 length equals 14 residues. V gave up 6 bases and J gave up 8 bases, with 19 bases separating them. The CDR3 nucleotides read TGTGCCAGCAGACAGGGTGGGGTAGGGAGCGGCTACACCTTC. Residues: CASRQGGVGSGYTF.

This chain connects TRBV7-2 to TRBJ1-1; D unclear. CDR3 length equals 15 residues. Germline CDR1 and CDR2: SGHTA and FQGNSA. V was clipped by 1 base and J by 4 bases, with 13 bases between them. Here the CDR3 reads CASSLEQLRSTEAFF. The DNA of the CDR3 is TGTGCCAGCAGCTTAGAGCAGTTGCGGAGCACTGAAGCTTTCTTT.

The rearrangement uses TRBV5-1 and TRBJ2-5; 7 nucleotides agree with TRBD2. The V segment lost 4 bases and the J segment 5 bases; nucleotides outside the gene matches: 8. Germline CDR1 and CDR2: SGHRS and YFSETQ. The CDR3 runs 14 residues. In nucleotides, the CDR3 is TGCGCCAGCAGCCCGGGACTACTCGGGGAGACCCAGTACTTC. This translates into CASSPGLLGETQYF. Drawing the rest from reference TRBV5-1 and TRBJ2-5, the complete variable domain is KAGVTQTPRYLIKTRGQQVTLSCSPISGHRSVSWYQQTPGQGLQFLFEYFSETQRNKGNFPGRFSGRQFSNSRSEMNVSTLELGDSALYLCASSPGLLGETQYFGPGTRLLVL.

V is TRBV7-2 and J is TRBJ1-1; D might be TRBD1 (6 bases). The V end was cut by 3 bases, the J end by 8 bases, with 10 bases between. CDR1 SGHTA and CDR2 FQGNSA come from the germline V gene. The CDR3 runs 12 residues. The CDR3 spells CASSLDSQEAFF. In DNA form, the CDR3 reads TGTGCCAGCAGCTTGGACAGCCAAGAAGCTTTCTTT.

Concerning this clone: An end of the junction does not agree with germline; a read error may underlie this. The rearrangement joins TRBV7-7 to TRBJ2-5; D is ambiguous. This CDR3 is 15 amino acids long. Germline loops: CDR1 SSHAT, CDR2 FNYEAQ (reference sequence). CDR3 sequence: CASSRVSPEGETQYF. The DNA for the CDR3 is TGTGCTAGCAGCCGAGTTTCTCCGGAAGGAGAGACCCAGTACTTC.

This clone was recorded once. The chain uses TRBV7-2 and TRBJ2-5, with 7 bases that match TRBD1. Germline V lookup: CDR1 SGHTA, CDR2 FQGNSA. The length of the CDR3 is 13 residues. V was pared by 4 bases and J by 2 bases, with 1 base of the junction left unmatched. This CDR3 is CASSSDRQETQYF. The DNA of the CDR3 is TGTGCCAGCAGCTCGGACAGGCAAGAGACCCAGTACTTC.

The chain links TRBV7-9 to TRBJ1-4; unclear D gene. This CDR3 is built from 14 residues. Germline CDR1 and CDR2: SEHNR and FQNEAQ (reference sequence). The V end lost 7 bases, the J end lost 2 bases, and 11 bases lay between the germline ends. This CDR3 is CASTKGSTNEKLFF. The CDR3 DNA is TGTGCCAGCACAAAAGGGTCTACTAATGAAAAACTGTTTTTT.

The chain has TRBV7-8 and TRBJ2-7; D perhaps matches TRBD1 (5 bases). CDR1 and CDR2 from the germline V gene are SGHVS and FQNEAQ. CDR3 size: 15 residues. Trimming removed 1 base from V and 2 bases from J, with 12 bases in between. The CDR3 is CASSLEVRDTYEQYF. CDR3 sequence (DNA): TGTGCCAGCAGCTTAGAGGTCAGGGATACCTACGAGCAGTACTTC.

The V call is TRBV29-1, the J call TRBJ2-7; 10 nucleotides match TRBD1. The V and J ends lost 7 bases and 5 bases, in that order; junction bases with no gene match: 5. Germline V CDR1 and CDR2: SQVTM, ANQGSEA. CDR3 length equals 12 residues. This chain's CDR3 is CSAGQGGNEQYF. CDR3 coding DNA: TGCAGCGCCGGACAGGGGGGTAACGAGCAGTACTTC.